Within the sample, the clone carrying this T cell receptor (beta chain) is medium-sized. Time point given: sample taken at primary tumor resection. Whole RNA, isolated from tumor, nontumor lung or frozen PBMC, was sequenced without prior sorting. The data were obtained in a study of spatial heterogeneity in lung cancer. TCRdb called the 5' RACE reads again in MiXCR, with one record for every CDR3 protein. The sample records around 10,000 distinct CDR3 sequences, about 3.7% being singletons. The input for sequencing was normal lung tissue next to the tumor, taken at surgery. The source is a male donor with early-stage non-small cell lung cancer.

This chain's CDR3 is CSARPSGRVYNEQFF. DNA of the CDR3: TGCAGTGCTAGACCGAGCGGGAGGGTGTACAATGAGCAGTTCTTC. J is TRBJ2-1 and V is TRBV20-1, with TRBD2 matching over 10 bases. Germline assignment: CDR1 DFQATT and CDR2 SNEGSKA (reference sequence). V lost 2 bases and J lost 4; bases outside the gene matches: 5. The CDR3 contains 15 residues.